Sequencing of this T cell receptor beta chain was carried out in a study of cytomegalovirus exposure and HLA in healthy donors. PCR amplification relied on 60 Vbeta primers (plus 13 Jbeta primers). Clones were read by immunoSEQ multiplex PCR, and TCRdb kept only the in-frame ones, dropping some. The data show 65,000 to 85,000 clones, with approximately 84% seen just once and roughly 2.4% held by the top ten. This receptor was obtained from a woman in her forties or fifties in good health and CMV-seronegative. Sequencing was done on a sample of PBMCs.

DNA for the CDR3: TGTGCTTGGGCGGGGGGGAATGAGCAGTTCTTC. It yields the protein CAWAGGNEQFF. The chain has TRBV30 and TRBJ2-1; 9 bases match TRBD2. This CDR3 spans 11 amino acids. The germline CDR1 and CDR2 sequences are GTSNPN and SVGIG (reference sequence).